This T cell receptor beta chain was recorded in a study of cytomegalovirus exposure and HLA in healthy donors. Study-wide background: Assignment to the Caucasian-associated ancestry cluster applied to about 80% of the approximately 360 genotyped donors.

Study conclusions and caveats: With DRB1 most and HLA-C fewest, TCR association rates differed between HLA loci in a later analysis. The classifier reportedly diagnosed cytomegalovirus status with high sensitivity and specificity.

In the PCR, 60 Vbeta and 13 Jbeta primers were used. Produced via immunoSEQ multiplex PCR; TCRdb's table is partial and in-frame only. The sample has about 95,000 clones; 70% are singletons. Everyone who donated was a healthy bone marrow donor. Of note for this clone: Its antigen is not identified.

The TCR comes from a woman in her fifties or sixties in good health and CMV-seropositive. Sequenced: PBMCs.

The CDR3 DNA follows: TGTGCCAGCAGTTTCGGTGAGGGCCCAGAGACCCAGTACTTC. Translating gives CASSFGEGPETQYF. The rearrangement joins TRBV28 to TRBJ2-5; the D gene is possibly TRBD2 (5 bases). The V end was cut by 3 bases, the J end by 4 bases, with 12 bases between. CDR3 size: 14 residues. CDR1 is MDHEN and CDR2 is SYDVKM in the germline V gene.